Listed here are 14 T cell receptor beta chains from one sample, sequenced in a study of a mutant IDH1 vaccine in newly diagnosed glioma. Sample time point: week 23, last vaccination. All doses held 300 ug of mutant IDH1 20-mer peptide, with topical imiquimod. These receptors' antigens are unknown. Sequencing was performed with immunoSEQ multiplex PCR; in TCRdb, only in-frame clones are kept and a portion is missing. The table has tens of thousands of clones, about 85% seen once; the top ten hold about 4%. Here the sequenced sample was PBMCs, taken from a glioma patient whose treatment included an IDH1 peptide vaccine. The source is a man aged 25 to 45 with glioma.

The V call is TRBV19, the J call TRBJ2-2, with D unclear. From germline, CDR1 is LNHDA and CDR2 SQIVND (reference sequence). Trimming pared 5 bases from V and 6 bases from J, leaving 10 bases between. This CDR3 region has 13 residues. In DNA, the CDR3 is TGTGCCAGTAGTTACGGAGAGGCCGGGGAGCTGTTTTTT. This sequence encodes CASSYGEAGELFF.

V gene TRBV27 combines with J gene TRBJ2-7, with TRBD2 matching 8 bases. After removal of 5 bases from V and 3 bases from J, the junction contained 9 bases not matched to a gene. This CDR3 has 15 residues. From germline, CDR1 is MNHEY and CDR2 SMNVEV (reference sequence). The CDR3 sequence is CASSLSGVSLYEQYF. CDR3 DNA: TGTGCCAGCAGTCTTAGCGGGGTATCCCTCTACGAGCAGTACTTC.

J is TRBJ2-7 and V is TRBV7-8, with D perhaps assigned TRBD1 or TRBD2 (5 bases each). CDR3 length: 17 amino acids. Germline assignment: CDR1 SGHVS and CDR2 FQNEAQ. V lost 1 base to trimming and J lost 1 base, with 17 bases between them. CDR3 DNA: TGTGCCAGCAGCTTAGACGGCGGGCAGGGCGGATCCTACGAGCAGTACTTC. Protein product: CASSLDGGQGGSYEQYF.

This clone came up once. The chain is built from TRBV29-1 and TRBJ2-3, with TRBD2 identical over 9 bases. The CDR3 is 12 amino acids. V trimming: 7 bases; J trimming: 6 bases; junction bases outside the gene matches: 5. Looked up from germline, CDR1 is SQVTM and CDR2 is ANQGSEA. The CDR3 DNA sequence: TGCAGCGCAGGGACTAGCCGGGATACGCAGTATTTT. This sequence encodes CSAGTSRDTQYF.

This chain uses TRBV18 with TRBJ2-7; weak D call: TRBD2 (5 bases). Trimming took 6 bases from V and 1 from J, leaving 10 bases between them. Looked up from germline, CDR1 is KGHSH and CDR2 is LQKENI. This CDR3 region has 13 residues. The CDR3 reads CASSNRDSYEQYF. CDR3 DNA sequence: TGTGCCAGCTCGAACCGGGATTCCTACGAGCAGTACTTC.

The chain joins TRBV5-4 to TRBJ1-1; no clear D. Trimming took off 1 base at V and 2 bases at J, with 12 bases between the two ends. The CDR3 totals 15 residues. CDR1 and CDR2 (germline): SGHNT, YYREEE (reference sequence). The CDR3 here is CASSLFTGVNTEAFF. CDR3 bases: TGTGCCAGCAGCTTGTTCACGGGTGTTAACACTGAAGCTTTCTTT.

The chain employs TRBV30 and TRBJ1-3; TRBD1 might be the D (5 bases). Trimming shortened V by 4 bases and J by 2 bases, and 12 bases separated the two germline ends. Germline V CDR1 and CDR2: GTSNPN, SVGIG (reference sequence). This CDR3 region has 14 residues. CDR3 sequence reads: CAWTAGLPGNTIYF. For the CDR3, the DNA is TGTGCCTGGACGGCAGGGCTACCTGGAAACACCATATATTTT.

In its sample, this clone was seen a few times. The gene calls are TRBV5-1 and TRBJ2-5; 11 bases map to TRBD2. TRBJ2-7 matches the DNA end more closely, so the J call is doubtful. In germline, CDR1 is SGHRS, CDR2 YFSETQ. The CDR3 is 14 residues long. The CDR3 reads CASSSGLAEDEQYF. Here the CDR3 DNA reads TGCGCCAGCAGCTCGGGACTAGCGGAGGACGAGCAGTACTTC.

This clone was observed once. The rearrangement joins TRBV5-1 to TRBJ2-2; D gene uncertain. V was pared by 4 bases and J by 7 bases, with 8 bases between. The CDR3 sequence is 12 residues long. The germline V gene encodes CDR1 SGHRS and CDR2 YFSETQ. The CDR3 DNA sequence: TGCGCCAGCAGCCCGGGCGGCGGGGAGCTGTTTTTT. It is translated as CASSPGGGELFF. The complete variable domain, with remaining parts taken from reference TRBV5-1 and TRBJ2-2, reads KAGVTQTPRYLIKTRGQQVTLSCSPISGHRSVSWYQQTPGQGLQFLFEYFSETQRNKGNFPGRFSGRQFSNSRSEMNVSTLELGDSALYLCASSPGGGELFFGEGSRLTVL.

The count of this clone is one. V usage is TRBV29-1 and J usage is TRBJ2-7, with a weak D call TRBD2 (6 bases). V dropped 4 bases and J dropped 0 bases, with 16 bases sitting between them. This CDR3 region has 15 residues. In germline, CDR1 is SQVTM, CDR2 ANQGSEA. CDR3 amino acids: CSVALPSGYSYEQYF. In nucleotides, the CDR3 is TGCAGCGTTGCCCTCCCGAGCGGGTACTCCTACGAGCAGTACTTC.

The chain combines TRBV5-6 with TRBJ2-2; no clear D gene. CDR3 length equals 14 residues. Germline CDR1 reads SGHDT; CDR2 reads YYEEEE. Trimming shortened V by 6 bases and J by 0 bases, and 9 bases separated the two germline ends. The CDR3 spells CASKGKPNTGELFF. In nucleotides, the CDR3 is TGTGCCAGCAAGGGAAAACCGAACACCGGGGAGCTGTTTTTT.

The rearrangement joins TRBV5-1 to TRBJ2-1; D not certain. The germline V gene encodes CDR1 SGHRS and CDR2 YFSETQ. The CDR3 loop spans 14 amino acids. Trimming took off 4 bases at V and 7 bases at J, with 15 bases between the two ends. This CDR3 reads CASSTRVGRNEQFF. The CDR3 nucleotides are TGCGCCAGCAGCACCCGGGTAGGACGGAATGAGCAGTTCTTC.

In the case of this clone: The identical CDR3 is also encoded by other nucleotide sequences in the sample. The chain combines TRBV7-9 with TRBJ2-2; tentatively, D is TRBD2 (5 bases). CDR1 is SEHNR and CDR2 is FQNEAQ in the germline V gene (reference sequence). The ends were cut back, 4 bases at V and 1 base at J, with 13 bases in the middle. The CDR3 totals 16 residues. CDR3 nucleotides: TGTGCCAGCAGCTCACCATCGGGGATGAACACCGGGGAGCTGTTTTTT. Its protein product is CASSSPSGMNTGELFF.

The chain joins TRBV4-1 to TRBJ1-4, with D possibly matching TRBD1 (6 bases). The germline V gene has CDR1 MGHRA and CDR2 YSYEKL. Trimming left V 1 base short and J 6 bases short, with 18 bases between. CDR3 size: 17 residues. The CDR3 is CASSQGGGRRRDEKLFF. The CDR3 nucleotides read TGCGCCAGCAGCCAAGGGGGGGGGCGGCGTAGGGATGAAAAACTGTTTTTT.